Many counts were recorded for the clone carrying this T cell receptor beta chain. Its specificity is unknown. These data originate in a study of breast tumors, draining lymph nodes, adjacent tissues. This CDR3 contains 13 residues. The germline V gene encodes CDR1 SGHVS and CDR2 FQNEAQ. The V end was cut by 5 bases, the J end by 6 bases, with 11 bases between. Study conclusions and caveats: The lymph node origin of tumor T cells was framed as consistent with a hypothesis, not demonstrated. Tumor repertoires ranked between lymph nodes and nontumor tissue in diversity, with V and J gene preferences.

The lymph nodes were axillary draining lymph nodes from breast cancer patients. MiXCR, run by TCRdb on the multiplex PCR reads, gives a single entry per CDR3 protein. The sample carries under 350,000 distinct CDR3 sequences, about 30% recorded once. J is TRBJ2-1 and V is TRBV7-8; a weak D match, TRBD1 (5 bases). The clonotype comes from a female donor with breast cancer. Some clones in this sample may be carry-over from other donors' samples. Source material: axillary lymph node tissue. For the CDR3, the DNA is TGTGCCAGCAGCACCGGACACAGCAATGAGCAGTTCTTC. It codes for CASSTGHSNEQFF.